This T cell receptor beta chain originates from a study of blood T cell repertoires in COVID-19. At the level of the study: Spain, Italy and the United States supplied samples that represented acute and convalescent COVID-19. The cDNA or gDNA used as material had been derived from T cells, B-cell-depleted T cells, or PBMCs.

Seattle's enrolled individuals joined amid active infection and were then monitored longitudinally. Germline loops: CDR1 LNHDA, CDR2 SQIVND (reference sequence). The length of the CDR3 is 14 residues. The ends were cut back, 3 bases at V and 5 bases at J, with 11 bases in the middle. As originally analysed: Counts of nucleated cells, estimated from reference gene primer amplification, were obtained. Profiled with immunoSEQ multiplex PCR; TCRdb holds only in-frame clones, not every one. V, J and clone size are taken as reported in that table, and D and trimming were inferred from the DNA itself. The sample consists of hundreds of thousands of clones, approximately 90% of them appearing once.

The receptor comes from a woman in her 30s with COVID-19, enrolled during active disease. The rearrangement joins TRBV19 to TRBJ2-1; D possibly corresponds to TRBD1 (5 bases). The sample consisted of peripheral blood. CDR3 DNA sequence: TGTGCCAGTAGTATGACACAGGACCACAATGAGCAGTTCTTC. Its translation is CASSMTQDHNEQFF.